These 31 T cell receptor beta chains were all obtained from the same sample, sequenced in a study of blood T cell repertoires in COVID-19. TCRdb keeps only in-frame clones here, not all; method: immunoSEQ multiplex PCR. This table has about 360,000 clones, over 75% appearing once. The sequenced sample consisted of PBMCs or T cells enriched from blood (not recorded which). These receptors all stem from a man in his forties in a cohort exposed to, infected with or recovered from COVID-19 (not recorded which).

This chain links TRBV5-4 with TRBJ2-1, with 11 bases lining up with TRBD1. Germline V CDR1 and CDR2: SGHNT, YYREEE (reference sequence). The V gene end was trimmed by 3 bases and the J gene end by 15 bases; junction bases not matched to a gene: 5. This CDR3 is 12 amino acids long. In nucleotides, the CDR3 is TGTGCCAGCAGCTCGGGACAGGGGGTGTGGTTCTTC. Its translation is CASSSGQGVWFF.

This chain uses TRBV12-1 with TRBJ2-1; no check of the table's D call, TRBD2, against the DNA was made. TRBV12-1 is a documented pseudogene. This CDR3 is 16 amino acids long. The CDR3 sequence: CASSAMTSGSYNEQFF. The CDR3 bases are TGTGCCAGCAGCGCTATGACTAGCGGCTCCTACAATGAGCAGTTCTTC.

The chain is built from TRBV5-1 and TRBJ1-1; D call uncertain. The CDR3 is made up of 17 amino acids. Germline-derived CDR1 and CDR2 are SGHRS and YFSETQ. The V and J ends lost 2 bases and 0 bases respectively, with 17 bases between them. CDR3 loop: CASSFGDPQVMNTEAFF. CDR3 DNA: TGCGCCAGCAGCTTCGGCGATCCCCAGGTAATGAACACTGAAGCTTTCTTT. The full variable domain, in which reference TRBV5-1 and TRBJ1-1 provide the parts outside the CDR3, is KAGVTQTPRYLIKTRGQQVTLSCSPISGHRSVSWYQQTPGQGLQFLFEYFSETQRNKGNFPGRFSGRQFSNSRSEMNVSTLELGDSALYLCASSFGDPQVMNTEAFFGQGTRLTVV.

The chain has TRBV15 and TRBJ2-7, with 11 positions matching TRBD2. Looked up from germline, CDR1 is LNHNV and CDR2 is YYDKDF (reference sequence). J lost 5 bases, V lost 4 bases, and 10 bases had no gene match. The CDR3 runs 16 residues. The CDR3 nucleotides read TGTGCCACCAGCACGTCTCTAGCGGGAGGAGGCCACGAGCAGTACTTC. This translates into CATSTSLAGGGHEQYF.

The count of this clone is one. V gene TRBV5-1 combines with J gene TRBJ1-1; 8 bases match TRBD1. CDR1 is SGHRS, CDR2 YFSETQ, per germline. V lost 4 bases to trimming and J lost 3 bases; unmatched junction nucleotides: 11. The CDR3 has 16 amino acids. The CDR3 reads CASSRGVGQGHTEAFF. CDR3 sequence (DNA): TGCGCCAGCAGCAGGGGGGTCGGACAGGGTCACACTGAAGCTTTCTTT. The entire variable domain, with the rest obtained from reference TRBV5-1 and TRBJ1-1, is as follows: KAGVTQTPRYLIKTRGQQVTLSCSPISGHRSVSWYQQTPGQGLQFLFEYFSETQRNKGNFPGRFSGRQFSNSRSEMNVSTLELGDSALYLCASSRGVGQGHTEAFFGQGTRLTVV.

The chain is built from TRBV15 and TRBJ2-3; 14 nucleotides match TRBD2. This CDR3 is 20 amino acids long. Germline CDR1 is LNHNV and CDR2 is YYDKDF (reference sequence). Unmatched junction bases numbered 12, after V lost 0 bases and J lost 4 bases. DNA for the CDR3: TGTGCCACCAGCAGAGATTCCAGACTGGGGACTAGCGGGAGTCCAGATACGCAGTATTTT. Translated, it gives CATSRDSRLGTSGSPDTQYF.

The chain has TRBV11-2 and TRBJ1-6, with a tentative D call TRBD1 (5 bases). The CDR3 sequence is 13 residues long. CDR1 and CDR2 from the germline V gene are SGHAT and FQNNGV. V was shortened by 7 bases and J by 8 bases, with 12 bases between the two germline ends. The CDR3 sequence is CASTTQGYSPLHF. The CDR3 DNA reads TGTGCCAGCACCACCCAGGGTTATTCACCCCTCCACTTT.

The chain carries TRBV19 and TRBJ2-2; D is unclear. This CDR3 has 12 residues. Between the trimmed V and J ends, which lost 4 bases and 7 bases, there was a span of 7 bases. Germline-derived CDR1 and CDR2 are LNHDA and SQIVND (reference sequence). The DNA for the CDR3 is TGTGCCAGTAGTACTTCCTTCGGGGAGCTGTTTTTT. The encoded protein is CASSTSFGELFF. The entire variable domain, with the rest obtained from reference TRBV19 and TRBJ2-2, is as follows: DGGITQSPKYLFRKEGQNVTLSCEQNLNHDAMYWYRQDPGQGLRLIYYSQIVNDFQKGDIAEGYSVSREKKESFPLTVTSAQKNPTAFYLCASSTSFGELFFGEGSRLTVL.

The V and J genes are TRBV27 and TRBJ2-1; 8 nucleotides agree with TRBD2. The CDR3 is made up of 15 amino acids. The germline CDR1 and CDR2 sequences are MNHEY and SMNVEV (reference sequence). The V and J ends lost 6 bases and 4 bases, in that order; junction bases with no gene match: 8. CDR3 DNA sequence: TGTGCCAGCAGGTTCGGGAGGGCAGGGTACAATGAGCAGTTCTTC. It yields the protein CASRFGRAGYNEQFF.

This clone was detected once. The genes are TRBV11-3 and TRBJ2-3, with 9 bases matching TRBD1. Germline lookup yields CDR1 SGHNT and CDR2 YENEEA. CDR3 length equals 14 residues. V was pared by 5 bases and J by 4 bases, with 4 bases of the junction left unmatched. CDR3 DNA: TGTGCCAGCAGCCCTGGGACAGGGTCAGATACGCAGTATTTT. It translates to CASSPGTGSDTQYF. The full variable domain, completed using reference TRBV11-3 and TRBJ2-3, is EAGVVQSPRYKIIEKKQPVAFWCNPISGHNTLYWYLQNLGQGPELLIRYENEEAVDDSQLPKDRFSAERLKGVDSTLKIQPAELGDSAVYLCASSPGTGSDTQYFGPGTRLTVL.

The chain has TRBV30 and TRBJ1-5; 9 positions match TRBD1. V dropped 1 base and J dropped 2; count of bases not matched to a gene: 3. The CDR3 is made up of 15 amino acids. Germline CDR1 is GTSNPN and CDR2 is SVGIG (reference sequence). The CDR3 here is CAWSDRTGGNQPQHF. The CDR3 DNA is TGTGCCTGGAGTGATAGGACAGGGGGCAATCAGCCCCAGCATTTT.

DNA of the CDR3: TGCGCCAGCAGCGGGACAGGCAACAATGTGGATACGCAGTATTTT. Amino acid sequence: CASSGTGNNVDTQYF. This sequence joins TRBV5-1 and TRBJ2-3; TRBD1 aligns across 8 bases. V gave up 4 bases and J gave up 6 bases; unmatched junction bases: 10. The CDR3 totals 15 residues. Germline V gene lookup returns CDR1 SGHRS and CDR2 YFSETQ.

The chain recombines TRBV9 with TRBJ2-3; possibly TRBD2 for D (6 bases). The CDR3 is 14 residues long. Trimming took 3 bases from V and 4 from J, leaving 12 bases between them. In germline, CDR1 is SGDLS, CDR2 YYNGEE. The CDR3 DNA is TGTGCCAGCAGCGGAAGGAGGGGCTCAGATACGCAGTATTTT. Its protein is CASSGRRGSDTQYF. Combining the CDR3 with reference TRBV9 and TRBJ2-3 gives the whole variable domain DSGVTQTPKHLITATGQRVTLRCSPRSGDLSVYWYQQSLDQGLQFLIQYYNGEERAKGNILERFSAQQFPDLHSELNLSSLELGDSALYFCASSGRRGSDTQYFGPGTRLTVL.

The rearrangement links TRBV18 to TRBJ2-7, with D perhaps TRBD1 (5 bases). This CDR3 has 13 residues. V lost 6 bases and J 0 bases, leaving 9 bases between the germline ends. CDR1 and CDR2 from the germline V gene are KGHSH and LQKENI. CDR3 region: CASSTQDSYEQYF. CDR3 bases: TGTGCCAGCTCCACACAGGACTCCTACGAGCAGTACTTC.

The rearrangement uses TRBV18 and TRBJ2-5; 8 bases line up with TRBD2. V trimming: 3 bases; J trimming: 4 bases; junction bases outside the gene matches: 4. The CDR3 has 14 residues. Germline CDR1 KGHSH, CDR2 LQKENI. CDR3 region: CASSPDSGGETQYF. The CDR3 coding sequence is TGTGCCAGCTCACCGGACAGCGGGGGAGAGACCCAGTACTTC.

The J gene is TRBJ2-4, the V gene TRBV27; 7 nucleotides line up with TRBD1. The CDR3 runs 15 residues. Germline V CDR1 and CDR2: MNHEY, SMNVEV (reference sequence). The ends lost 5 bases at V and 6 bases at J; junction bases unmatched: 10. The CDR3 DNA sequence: TGTGCCAGCAGTCCTCGACAGGGACGGTTAAACATTCAGTACTTC. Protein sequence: CASSPRQGRLNIQYF.

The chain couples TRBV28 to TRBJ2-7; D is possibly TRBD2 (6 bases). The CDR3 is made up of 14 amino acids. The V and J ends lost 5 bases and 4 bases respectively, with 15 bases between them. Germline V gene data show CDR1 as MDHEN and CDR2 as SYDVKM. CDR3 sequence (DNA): TGTGCCAGCAGTCCCGCCAGCGGAGGGTACGAGCAGTACTTC. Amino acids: CASSPASGGYEQYF.

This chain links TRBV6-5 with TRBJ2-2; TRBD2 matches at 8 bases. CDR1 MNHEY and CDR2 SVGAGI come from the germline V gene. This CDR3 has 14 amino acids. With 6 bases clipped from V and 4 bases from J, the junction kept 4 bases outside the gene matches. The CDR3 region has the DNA TGTGCCAGCAGAACTAGCGGCACCACCGGGGAGCTGTTTTTT. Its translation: CASRTSGTTGELFF.

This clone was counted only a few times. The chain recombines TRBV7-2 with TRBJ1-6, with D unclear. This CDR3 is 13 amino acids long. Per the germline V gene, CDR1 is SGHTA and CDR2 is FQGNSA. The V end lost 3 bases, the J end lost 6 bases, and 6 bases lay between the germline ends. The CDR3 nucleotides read TGTGCCAGCAGCTTTTCTGTTAATTCACCCCTCCACTTT. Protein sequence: CASSFSVNSPLHF. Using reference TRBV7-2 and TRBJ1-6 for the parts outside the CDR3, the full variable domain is GAGVSQSPSNKVTEKGKDVELRCDPISGHTALYWYRQSLGQGLEFLIYFQGNSAPDKSGLPSDRFSAERTGGSVSTLTIQRTQQEDSAVYLCASSFSVNSPLHFGNGTRLTVT.

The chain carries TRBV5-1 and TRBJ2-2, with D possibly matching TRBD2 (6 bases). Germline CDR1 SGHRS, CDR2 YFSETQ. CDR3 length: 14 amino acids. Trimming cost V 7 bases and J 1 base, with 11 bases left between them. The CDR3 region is CASQRAGNTGELFF. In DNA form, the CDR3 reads TGCGCCAGCCAGCGGGCCGGGAACACCGGGGAGCTGTTTTTT. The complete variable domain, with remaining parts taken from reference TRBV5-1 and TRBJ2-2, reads KAGVTQTPRYLIKTRGQQVTLSCSPISGHRSVSWYQQTPGQGLQFLFEYFSETQRNKGNFPGRFSGRQFSNSRSEMNVSTLELGDSALYLCASQRAGNTGELFFGEGSRLTVL.

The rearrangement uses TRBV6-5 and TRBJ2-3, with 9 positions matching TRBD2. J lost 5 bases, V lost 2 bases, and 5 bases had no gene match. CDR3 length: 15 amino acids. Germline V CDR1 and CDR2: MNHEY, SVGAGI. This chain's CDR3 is CASSYRAGGGDTQYF. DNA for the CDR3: TGTGCCAGCAGTTACCGAGCGGGAGGAGGAGATACGCAGTATTTT.

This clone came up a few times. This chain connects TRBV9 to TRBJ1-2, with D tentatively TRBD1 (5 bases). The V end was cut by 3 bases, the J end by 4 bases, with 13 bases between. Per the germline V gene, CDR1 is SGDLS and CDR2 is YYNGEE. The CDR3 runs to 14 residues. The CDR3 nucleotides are TGTGCCAGCAGCGCAGAAGTGGGGGGCTATGGCTACACCTTC. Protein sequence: CASSAEVGGYGYTF. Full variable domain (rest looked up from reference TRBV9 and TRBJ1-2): DSGVTQTPKHLITATGQRVTLRCSPRSGDLSVYWYQQSLDQGLQFLIQYYNGEERAKGNILERFSAQQFPDLHSELNLSSLELGDSALYFCASSAEVGGYGYTFGSGTRLTVV.

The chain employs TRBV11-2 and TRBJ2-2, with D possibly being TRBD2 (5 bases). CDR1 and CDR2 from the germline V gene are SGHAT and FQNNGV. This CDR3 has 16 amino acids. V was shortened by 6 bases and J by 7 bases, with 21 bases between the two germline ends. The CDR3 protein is CASRPGTSSFGGELFF. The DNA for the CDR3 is TGTGCCAGCAGGCCGGGTACTAGTTCTTTTGGCGGGGAGCTGTTTTTT.

CDR3 nucleotide sequence: TGTGCCAGCAGCGTAGTGGCAGAAAACACTGAAGCTTTCTTT. Protein sequence: CASSVVAENTEAFF. The rearrangement links TRBV9 to TRBJ1-1, with D hard to call. The V gene lost 0 bases and the J gene lost 2 bases, with 8 bases spanning the gap. Germline V CDR1 and CDR2: SGDLS, YYNGEE. CDR3 length: 14 amino acids.

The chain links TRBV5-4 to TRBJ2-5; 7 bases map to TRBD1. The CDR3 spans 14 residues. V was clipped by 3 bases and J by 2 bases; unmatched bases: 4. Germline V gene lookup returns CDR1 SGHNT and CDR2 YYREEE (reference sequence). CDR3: CASSYGTEQETQYF. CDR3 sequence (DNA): TGTGCCAGCAGCTATGGGACAGAACAAGAGACCCAGTACTTC.

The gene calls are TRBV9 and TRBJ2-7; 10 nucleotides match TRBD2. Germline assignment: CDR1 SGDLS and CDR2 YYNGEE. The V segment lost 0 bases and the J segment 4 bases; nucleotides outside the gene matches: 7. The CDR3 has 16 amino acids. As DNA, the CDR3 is TGTGCCAGCAGCGTAGGGGGAGCGGGAGGGTCGTACGAGCAGTACTTC. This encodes CASSVGGAGGSYEQYF.

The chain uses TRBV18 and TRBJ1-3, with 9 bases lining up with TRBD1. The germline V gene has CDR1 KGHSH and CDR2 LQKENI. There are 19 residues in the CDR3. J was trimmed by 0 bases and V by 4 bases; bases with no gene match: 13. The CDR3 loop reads CASSHRDRVFVGSGNTIYF. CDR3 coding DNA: TGTGCCAGCTCACACCGGGACAGGGTGTTCGTCGGCTCTGGAAACACCATATATTTT. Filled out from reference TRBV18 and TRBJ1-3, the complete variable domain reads NAGVMQNPRHLVRRRGQEARLRCSPMKGHSHVYWYRQLPEEGLKFMVYLQKENIIDESGMPKERFSAEFPKEGPSILRIQQVVRGDSAAYFCASSHRDRVFVGSGNTIYFGEGSWLTVV.

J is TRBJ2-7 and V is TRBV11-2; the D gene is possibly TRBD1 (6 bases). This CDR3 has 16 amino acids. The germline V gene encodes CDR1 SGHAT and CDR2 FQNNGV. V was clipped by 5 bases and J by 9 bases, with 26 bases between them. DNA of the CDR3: TGTGCCAGCAGCCAGACTACCGGGACAAACTACGTTTTGCAGTACTTC. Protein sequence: CASSQTTGTNYVLQYF.

The CDR3 loop reads CASSLAGTQYF. The CDR3 bases are TGTGCCAGCAGCTTGGCAGGGACCCAGTACTTC. The rearrangement links TRBV5-5 to TRBJ2-5; D remains unclear. The ends were cut back, 0 bases at V and 7 bases at J, with 4 bases in the middle. The CDR3 extends over 11 amino acids. From germline, CDR1 is SGHKS and CDR2 YYEKEE (reference sequence).

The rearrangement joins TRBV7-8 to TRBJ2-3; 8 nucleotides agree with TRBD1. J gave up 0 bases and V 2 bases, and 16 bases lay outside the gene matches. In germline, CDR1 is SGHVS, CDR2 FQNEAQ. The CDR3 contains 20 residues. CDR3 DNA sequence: TGTGCCAGCAGCTTACCGGCGACCCCAGGGGGCCCTTCTAGCACAGATACGCAGTATTTT. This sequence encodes CASSLPATPGGPSSTDTQYF.

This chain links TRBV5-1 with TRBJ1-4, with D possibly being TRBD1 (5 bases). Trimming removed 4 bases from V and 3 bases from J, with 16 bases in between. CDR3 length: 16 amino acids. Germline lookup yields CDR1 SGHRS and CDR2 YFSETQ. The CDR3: CASSPSSGSANEKLFF. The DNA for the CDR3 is TGCGCCAGCAGCCCGTCCTCAGGGTCGGCTAATGAAAAACTGTTTTTT.